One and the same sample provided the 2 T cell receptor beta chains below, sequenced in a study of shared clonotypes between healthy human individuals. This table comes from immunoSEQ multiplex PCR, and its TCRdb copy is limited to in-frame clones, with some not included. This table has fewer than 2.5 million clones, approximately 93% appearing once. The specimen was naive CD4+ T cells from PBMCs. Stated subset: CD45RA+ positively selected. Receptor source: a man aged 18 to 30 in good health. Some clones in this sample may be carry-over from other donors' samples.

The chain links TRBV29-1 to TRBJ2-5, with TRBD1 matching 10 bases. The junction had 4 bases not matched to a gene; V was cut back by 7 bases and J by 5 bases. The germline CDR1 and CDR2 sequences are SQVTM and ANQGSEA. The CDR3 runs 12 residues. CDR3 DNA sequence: TGCAGCGCCGGACAGGGGGTTGAGACCCAGTACTTC. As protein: CSAGQGVETQYF.

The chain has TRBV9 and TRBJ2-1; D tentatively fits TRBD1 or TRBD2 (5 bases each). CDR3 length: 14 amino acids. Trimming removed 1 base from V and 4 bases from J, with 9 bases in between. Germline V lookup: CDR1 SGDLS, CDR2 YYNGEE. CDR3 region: CASSVRGEYNEQFF. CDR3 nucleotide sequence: TGTGCCAGCAGCGTAAGGGGAGAGTACAATGAGCAGTTCTTC.